The rows below give T cell receptor beta chains drawn from one sample of a study of OX40 agonist ivuxolimab in advanced cancers. Only in-frame clones appear in the TCRdb table, and some are missing; sequencing was by immunoSEQ multiplex PCR. The table lists tens of thousands of clones, roughly 84% of them singletons, with roughly 7.9% in the top ten. The source material was CD4+ or CD8+ T cells sorted from blood, sampled in a trial of the OX40 agonist ivuxolimab. The receptor set was obtained from an adult with an advanced solid tumor such as melanoma, head and neck, liver or kidney cancer. The CDR3 runs from the conserved cysteine through the conserved F or W. A D gene is named only where the DNA matches it firmly.

d_gene,v_gene,j_gene,len,CDR3aa
-,TRBV28,TRBJ2-5,11,CASSLRETQYF
-,TRBV29-1,TRBJ1-1,13,CSARQGWNGEAFF
TRBD1,TRBV18,TRBJ1-2,14,CASSEGQGNYGYTF
-,TRBV5-1,TRBJ1-5,14,CASSPGGAGQPQHF
TRBD1,TRBV4-3,TRBJ1-2,14,CASSPQGGRDGYTF
TRBD1,TRBV4-2,TRBJ2-1,14,CASSPTGDYNEQFF
-,TRBV27,TRBJ2-3,15,CASSSLGPGTDTQYF
-,TRBV5-4,TRBJ2-1,12,CASSTTPNEQFF
TRBD1,TRBV30,TRBJ1-2,12,CAWSEGASGYTF
TRBD1,TRBV18,TRBJ1-1,14,CASSAVRGDTEAFF
-,TRBV6-1,TRBJ2-7,16,CASSEGIIRGAGEQYF
TRBD2,TRBV5-1,TRBJ2-3,16,CASSSLGLAGGEAQYF